Listed below are T cell receptor beta chains from one sample, sequenced in a study of CD8 T cells in Susac syndrome. TCRdb independently ran MiXCR on the immunoSEQ multiplex PCR reads; one entry per CDR3 protein. The data hold a few hundred thousand distinct CDR3 sequences, with 65% to 90% observed a single time. Sequenced input: CD8+ T cells from PBMCs. Source of these receptors: a human donor with multiple sclerosis. Both conserved end residues are part of each CDR3. A D gene is named only where the DNA matches it firmly. A row's size may be missing; if present it is once, few, many or a size class.

15	NA	TRBD2	TRBV4-3	TRBJ2-3	TGCGCCAGCAGCCATACTAGCGGGGTCACAGATACGCAGTATTTT	CASSHTSGVTDTQYF
17	NA	TRBD1	TRBV4-1	TRBJ2-5	TGCGCCAGCAGCCAAGAAAACCGACAGGGGCGGGGAGAGACCCAGTACTTC	CASSQENRQGRGETQYF
15	NA	NA	TRBV24-1	TRBJ1-5	TGTGCCACCAGTCCCAGGGCGCCGGGCAATCAGCCCCAGCATTTT	CATSPRAPGNQPQHF
14	NA	NA	TRBV20-1	TRBJ1-5	TGCAGTGCTAGGGCGGGGGAAGGCAATCAGCCCCAGCATTTT	CSARAGEGNQPQHF
16	once	NA	TRBV11-2	TRBJ2-3	TGTGCCAGCAGCCTCCTCGCGGCCCTTCCCACAGATACGCAGTATTTT	CASSLLAALPTDTQYF
14	NA	NA	TRBV28	TRBJ2-2	TGTGCCAGCAGTCCGAGTTCCAACACCGGGGAGCTGTTTTTT	CASSPSSNTGELFF
15	NA	TRBD2	TRBV20-1	TRBJ2-2	TGCAGTGCTAGAGATCTAGCGGGAGTTACCGGGGAGCTGTTTTTT	CSARDLAGVTGELFF
18	once	TRBD1	TRBV15	TRBJ2-6	TGTGCCACCAGCAGCTGGGACAGGGGACCTGCTGGGGTCAACGTCCTGACTTTC	CATSSWDRGPAGVNVLTF
15	NA	TRBD2	TRBV6-2/TRBV6-3	TRBJ2-3	TGTGCCAGCAACGGACTAGCGGGAGTTATAGATACGCAGTATTTT	CASNGLAGVIDTQYF
12	once	NA	TRBV25-1	TRBJ1-2	TGTGCCAGCAGGGGGACGGTCTCAGGCTACACCTTC	CASRGTVSGYTF
17	NA	NA	TRBV18	TRBJ2-2	TGTGCCAGCTCACCACATGTTCTTTCCCGGGACACCGGGGAGCTGTTTTTT	CASSPHVLSRDTGELFF
16	NA	TRBD2	TRBV20-1	TRBJ2-1	TGCAGTGCTAGAGATCTCGGGAGCGGGAGTAGGTATGAGCAGTTCTTC	CSARDLGSGSRYEQFF
16	NA	NA	TRBV29-1	TRBJ1-4	TGCAGCGTTGAAGATCCAGCAGGCGCAACTAATGAAAAACTGTTTTTT	CSVEDPAGATNEKLFF
15	NA	TRBD2	TRBV4-3	TRBJ2-5	TGCGCCAGCAGCCGGCTGACTAGCCCCCGAGAGACCCAGTACTTC	CASSRLTSPRETQYF
14	NA	NA	TRBV28	TRBJ2-7	TGTGCCAGCAGTTTGGGGAGTCCCTCCTACGAGCAGTACTTC	CASSLGSPSYEQYF
14	NA	NA	TRBV28	TRBJ1-1	TGTGCCAGCAGTTTAGTTCTTGCTGGCACTGAAGCTTTCTTT	CASSLVLAGTEAFF
18	NA	TRBD2	TRBV9	TRBJ2-7	TGTGCCAGCAGCGATGGGGGGGTCCAGGGTGGATCCTCCTACGAGCAGTACTTC	CASSDGGVQGGSSYEQYF
14	NA	TRBD1	TRBV20-1	TRBJ2-7	TGCAGTGCCCCCGGGGACAGGGAGCCCTACGAGCAGTACTTC	CSAPGDREPYEQYF